These 12 T cell receptor beta chains came from one sample sequenced in a study of neurological immune-mediated disorders. MiXCR was run by TCRdb on the 5' RACE reads, yielding one entry per CDR3 protein. The sample has fewer than 80,000 distinct CDR3 sequences, around 4.7% seen once. Material: PBMCs. These receptors originate from a woman in her forties or fifties with multiple sclerosis.

This clonotype was seen repeatedly, ten times or more. The chain has TRBV6-1 and TRBJ2-2; maybe TRBD2 (7 bases). Germline V gene sequence: CDR1 MNHNS, CDR2 SASEGT. This CDR3 has 17 amino acids. V lost 1 base and J lost 5, with 17 bases in between. The CDR3 here is CASSEVRTRGLTGELFF. The CDR3 DNA reads TGTGCCAGCAGTGAAGTTCGGACTAGGGGGTTGACCGGGGAGCTGTTTTTT.

In this sample, this clonotype turned up many times. The rearrangement links TRBV9 to TRBJ2-2, with D perhaps TRBD1 or TRBD2 (6 bases each). V was clipped by 0 bases and J by 7 bases, with 22 bases between them. The CDR3 totals 18 residues. The germline CDR1 and CDR2 sequences are SGDLS and YYNGEE. CDR3 sequence (DNA): TGTGCCAGCAGCGTAGCTACCATCCCGGGGGCGTTGGGCGGGGAGCTGTTTTTT. Protein sequence: CASSVATIPGALGGELFF.

This clonotype was detected ten times or more. The rearrangement links TRBV6-6 to TRBJ2-2; D not certain. V was shortened by 0 bases and J by 9 bases, with 8 bases between the two germline ends. The length of the CDR3 is 13 residues. CDR1 MNHNY and CDR2 SVGAGI come from the germline V gene (reference sequence). The DNA of the CDR3 is TGTGCCAGCAGTTACTCGCAGGAACGGGAGCTGTTTTTT. It encodes CASSYSQERELFF.

This clonotype was detected ten times or more. A much larger clone is a single base away; this may be a read error. V usage is TRBV5-1 and J usage is TRBJ1-5; D is ambiguous. CDR1 SGHRS and CDR2 YFSETQ come from the germline V gene. The CDR3 is made up of 13 amino acids. Trimming removed 4 bases from V and 1 base from J, with 6 bases in between. This CDR3 is CASSQDSNQPQHF. The CDR3 DNA reads as TGCGCCAGCAGCCAGGACAGCAATCAGCCCCAGCATTTT.

The sample holds many counts of this clonotype. The rearrangement uses TRBV15 and TRBJ1-5; no firm D call. V was pared by 0 bases and J by 1 base, with 7 bases between. CDR3 length: 15 amino acids. The V gene's germline CDR1 is LNHNV and CDR2 YYDKDF (reference sequence). The CDR3 bases are TGTGCCACCAGCAGAGATCGCGACAGCAATCAGCCCCAGCATTTT. This sequence encodes CATSRDRDSNQPQHF.

This clonotype was seen many times. The chain has TRBV5-5 and TRBJ2-3, with 13 bases identical to TRBD2. The CDR3 length is 17 residues. V dropped 3 bases and J dropped 5; count of bases not matched to a gene: 9. The V gene's germline CDR1 is SGHKS and CDR2 YYEKEE (reference sequence). The CDR3 region has the DNA TGTGCCAGCAGCTGGATCGGACTAGCGGGGGCAGGAGATACGCAGTATTTT. It specifies CASSWIGLAGAGDTQYF.

J is TRBJ1-1 and V is TRBV20-1; weak D call: TRBD1 (6 bases). The CDR3 has 17 residues. The germline V gene encodes CDR1 DFQATT and CDR2 SNEGSKA (reference sequence). V gave up 3 bases and J gave up 3 bases, with 23 bases separating them. The CDR3 DNA sequence: TGCAGTGCTAGGACAGGAAGCGGGAAAATTGCGGACACTGAAGCTTTCTTT. Amino acids: CSARTGSGKIADTEAFF.

The sample holds many counts of this clonotype. The J gene is TRBJ1-1, the V gene TRBV20-1; a possible D gene is TRBD1 (5 bases). Between the trimmed V and J ends, which lost 3 bases and 4 bases, there was a span of 9 bases. Germline V CDR1 and CDR2: DFQATT, SNEGSKA (reference sequence). CDR3 length: 12 residues. The CDR3 here is CSASSGTTEAFF. The CDR3 DNA reads TGCAGTGCTAGTTCAGGGACCACTGAAGCTTTCTTT.

This clonotype was observed at least ten times. The chain uses TRBV28 and TRBJ2-2; 10 nucleotides line up with TRBD2. The germline gives CDR1 MDHEN, CDR2 SYDVKM. V lost 4 bases to trimming and J lost 5 bases; unmatched junction nucleotides: 16. This CDR3 has 19 residues. The CDR3 nucleotides read TGTGCCAGCAGTTGCCTCCCGGGCGAGCGGGGGGGCCGAACCGGGGAGCTGTTTTTT. Amino acids: CASSCLPGERGGRTGELFF.

This clonotype was seen repeatedly, ten times or more. The gene calls are TRBV5-1 and TRBJ2-2, with D perhaps TRBD2 (5 bases). The CDR3 length is 13 residues. Germline assignment: CDR1 SGHRS and CDR2 YFSETQ. The V end was cut by 4 bases, the J end by 6 bases, with 10 bases between. CDR3 nucleotide sequence: TGCGCCAGCAGCCCAGAGGGTTCCGGGGAGCTGTTTTTT. It codes for CASSPEGSGELFF.

This clonotype has at least ten counts. V gene TRBV9 combines with J gene TRBJ2-5; TRBD2 matches at 11 bases. Losses at the gene ends were 0 bases for V and 5 bases for J; bases not matched to a gene: 6. Germline assignment: CDR1 SGDLS and CDR2 YYNGEE. The length of the CDR3 is 16 residues. CDR3 nucleotides: TGTGCCAGCAGCGTAGTTAGCGGGGGGGCCTGGGAGACCCAGTACTTC. It translates to CASSVVSGGAWETQYF.

This clonotype was detected ten times or more. The chain joins TRBV5-1 to TRBJ1-1; 7 nucleotides agree with TRBD1. Germline loops: CDR1 SGHRS, CDR2 YFSETQ. The V and J ends lost 2 bases and 0 bases, in that order; junction bases with no gene match: 19. The CDR3 has 20 residues. The CDR3 reads CASSLKDRNPIISMNTEAFF. The CDR3 DNA reads as TGCGCCAGCAGCTTAAAGGACAGGAATCCTATCATATCCATGAACACTGAAGCTTTCTTT.